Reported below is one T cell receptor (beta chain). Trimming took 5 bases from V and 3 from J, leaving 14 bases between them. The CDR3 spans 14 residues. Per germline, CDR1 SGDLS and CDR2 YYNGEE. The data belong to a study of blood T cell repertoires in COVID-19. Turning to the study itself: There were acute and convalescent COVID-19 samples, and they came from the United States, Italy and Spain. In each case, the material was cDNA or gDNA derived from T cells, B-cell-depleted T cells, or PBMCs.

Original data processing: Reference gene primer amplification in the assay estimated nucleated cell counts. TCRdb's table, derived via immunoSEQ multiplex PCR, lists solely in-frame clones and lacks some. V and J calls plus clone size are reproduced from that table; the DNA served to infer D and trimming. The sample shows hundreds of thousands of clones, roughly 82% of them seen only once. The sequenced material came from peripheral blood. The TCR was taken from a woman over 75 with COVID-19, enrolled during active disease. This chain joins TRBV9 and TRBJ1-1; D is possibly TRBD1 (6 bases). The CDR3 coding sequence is TGTGCCAGCAGGAGAAATTACAGGGACACTGAAGCTTTCTTT. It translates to CASRRNYRDTEAFF.